Below, 25 T cell receptor beta chains from the same sample are listed, as sequenced in a study of blood T cell repertoires in COVID-19. This table comes from immunoSEQ multiplex PCR, and its TCRdb copy is limited to in-frame clones, with some not included. The data contain 250,000 or so clones, around nine tenths of them singletons. The sample comprised peripheral blood. The source is a man aged 18-30 years with active or convalescent COVID-19.

The V gene is TRBV6-5, the J gene TRBJ1-2; no clear D. The germline gives CDR1 MNHEY, CDR2 SVGAGI. Trimming removed 6 bases at V and 4 bases at J, with 18 bases between. CDR3 length: 15 residues. Here the CDR3 DNA reads TGTGCCAGCAGCAGCGCGGACTCAAAGGGCTATGGCTACACCTTC. Its translation is CASSSADSKGYGYTF.

The chain employs TRBV7-2 and TRBJ2-7; 8 nucleotides agree with TRBD1. This CDR3 is 15 amino acids long. V lost 5 bases and J lost 3; bases outside the gene matches: 9. CDR1 and CDR2 from the germline V gene are SGHTA and FQGNSA. In nucleotides, the CDR3 is TGTGCCAGCAGCAAAGCCGGGACAGGAGTCTACGAGCAGTACTTC. Its translation is CASSKAGTGVYEQYF.

The V gene is TRBV5-4, the J gene TRBJ2-5; 9 bases map to TRBD2. The V segment lost 4 bases and the J segment 5 bases; nucleotides outside the gene matches: 3. Germline values: CDR1 SGHNT, CDR2 YYREEE (reference sequence). This CDR3 has 13 residues. This CDR3 reads CASSATSGETQYF. For the CDR3, the DNA is TGTGCCAGCAGCGCTACTAGCGGGGAGACCCAGTACTTC.

This chain uses TRBV13 with TRBJ1-1; a weak D match, TRBD1 (5 bases). This CDR3 is 14 amino acids long. Trimming removed 3 bases at V and 5 bases at J, with 13 bases between. Looked up from germline, CDR1 is PRHDT and CDR2 is FYEKMQ (reference sequence). The CDR3 nucleotides are TGTGCCAGCAGCTTCTCAGGGTTCGGGACTGAAGCTTTCTTT. Translating gives CASSFSGFGTEAFF.

This sequence joins TRBV24-1 and TRBJ1-2; D ambiguous. CDR1 is KGHDR and CDR2 is SFDVKD in the germline V gene. CDR3 length: 11 amino acids. V dropped 5 bases and J dropped 8 bases, with 8 bases sitting between them. The CDR3 nucleotides read TGTGCCACCAGTGCCCCCGAGGGCTACACCTTC. This codes for CATSAPEGYTF.

This clone has only one observation. The genes are TRBV27 and TRBJ2-6; D might be TRBD1 (5 bases). The CDR3 runs to 18 residues. The V end was cut by 5 bases, the J end by 1 base, with 18 bases between. Per the germline V gene, CDR1 is MNHEY and CDR2 is SMNVEV (reference sequence). The CDR3 region is CASSRTQVFGSGANVLTF. The DNA for the CDR3 is TGTGCCAGCAGTAGAACACAGGTGTTTGGGTCTGGGGCCAACGTCCTGACTTTC.

The chain recombines TRBV10-2 with TRBJ2-1; D possibly corresponds to TRBD2 (6 bases). CDR3 length equals 18 residues. CDR1 and CDR2 from the germline V gene are WSHSY and SAAADI. The V and J ends lost 0 bases and 8 bases respectively, with 23 bases between them. CDR3 sequence: CASSESGEVKSGFDEQFF. The CDR3 nucleotides read TGCGCCAGCAGTGAGTCCGGGGAGGTAAAGTCAGGATTCGATGAGCAGTTCTTC.

This chain joins TRBV27 and TRBJ2-5; the match to TRBD1 covers 9 bases. The CDR3 consists of 13 residues. In germline, CDR1 is MNHEY, CDR2 SMNVEV (reference sequence). The junction had 1 base not matched to a gene; V was cut back by 5 bases and J by 3 bases. The CDR3 region has the DNA TGTGCCAGCAGTGGGACAGGGAAAGAGACCCAGTACTTC. It yields the protein CASSGTGKETQYF.

DNA of the CDR3: TGTGCTAGTGGTTTGGTACCTGGGTTCGGGAGCGGGGGGGCTTACAATGAGCAGTTCTTC. Translating it yields CASGLVPGFGSGGAYNEQFF. The chain combines TRBV12-5 with TRBJ2-1; TRBD2 aligns across 10 bases. Germline CDR1 reads LGHNT; CDR2 reads FRNRAP. The CDR3 extends over 20 amino acids. The V gene end was trimmed by 0 bases and the J gene end by 4 bases; junction bases not matched to a gene: 15.

This chain joins TRBV7-2 and TRBJ2-1; D is perhaps TRBD1 (8 bases). Germline V gene sequence: CDR1 SGHTA, CDR2 FQGNSA. V dropped 2 bases and J dropped 6 bases, with 20 bases sitting between them. The CDR3 extends over 17 amino acids. CDR3 loop: CASSLNPDREGGNEQFF. The CDR3 region has the DNA TGTGCCAGCAGCTTAAATCCGGACAGGGAGGGAGGCAATGAGCAGTTCTTC. The full variable domain, its missing parts supplied by reference TRBV7-2 and TRBJ2-1, is GAGVSQSPSNKVTEKGKDVELRCDPISGHTALYWYRQSLGQGLEFLIYFQGNSAPDKSGLPSDRFSAERTGGSVSTLTIQRTQQEDSAVYLCASSLNPDREGGNEQFFGPGTRLTVL.

The J gene is TRBJ2-7, the V gene TRBV5-1; 7 bases align to TRBD1. In germline, CDR1 is SGHRS, CDR2 YFSETQ. The CDR3 runs to 14 residues. V shed 4 bases and J 6 bases; nucleotides not matched to a gene: 10. The CDR3 DNA sequence: TGCGCCAGCAGCCTCCATAACAGGGGACGCGAGCAGTACTTC. Amino acid sequence: CASSLHNRGREQYF. The entire variable domain, with the rest obtained from reference TRBV5-1 and TRBJ2-7, is as follows: KAGVTQTPRYLIKTRGQQVTLSCSPISGHRSVSWYQQTPGQGLQFLFEYFSETQRNKGNFPGRFSGRQFSNSRSEMNVSTLELGDSALYLCASSLHNRGREQYFGPGTRLTVT.

The V gene is TRBV27, the J gene TRBJ2-3, with TRBD1 matching over 10 bases. The germline CDR1 and CDR2 sequences are MNHEY and SMNVEV (reference sequence). V lost 8 bases, J lost 8 bases, and 4 bases stayed unmatched. The CDR3 covers 12 residues. The DNA of the CDR3 is TGTGCCAGCGGATGGGACAGGGGTACGCAGTATTTT. The encoded protein is CASGWDRGTQYF.

This sequence joins TRBV11-2 and TRBJ2-2, with 10 bases identical to TRBD2. Unmatched junction bases numbered 3, after V lost 5 bases and J lost 0 bases. CDR3 length: 16 amino acids. In germline, CDR1 is SGHAT, CDR2 FQNNGV. The CDR3 sequence: CASSQGLAANTGELFF. The CDR3 DNA sequence: TGTGCCAGCAGCCAAGGACTAGCGGCGAACACCGGGGAGCTGTTTTTT.

The gene calls are TRBV2 and TRBJ2-7; tentatively, D is TRBD1 (6 bases). The V gene's germline CDR1 is SNHLY and CDR2 FYNNEI. Trimming took 6 bases from V and 0 from J, leaving 12 bases between them. CDR3 length equals 14 residues. The CDR3: CASSPTGISYEQYF. Written as DNA, the CDR3 is TGTGCCAGCAGCCCAACAGGGATCTCCTACGAGCAGTACTTC.

V usage is TRBV3-1 (or the pseudogene TRBV3-2) and J usage is TRBJ1-2; 7 bases map to TRBD1. Trimming cost V 3 bases and J 8 bases; bases outside gene matches: 21. CDR1 and CDR2 (germline): LGHDT, YNNKEL (reference sequence). The CDR3 is made up of 18 amino acids. This CDR3 is CASSHPKKFQGDFCGYTF. The CDR3 DNA sequence: TGTGCCAGCAGCCACCCTAAGAAGTTCCAGGGGGACTTCTGCGGCTACACCTTC.

CDR3 coding DNA: TGCGCCAGCAGCCAAGAAAGAAAGGGGGATTCACCCCTCCACTTT. Its translation is CASSQERKGDSPLHF. This chain links TRBV4-3 with TRBJ1-6; D might be TRBD1 (6 bases). This CDR3 spans 15 amino acids. V lost 0 bases and J lost 8, with 11 bases in between. Germline CDR1 LGHNA, CDR2 YSLEER.

The chain links TRBV7-2 to TRBJ1-5; TRBD1 is a possible D gene (6 bases). V was cut by 3 bases and J by 5 bases, with 8 bases left in between. CDR1 and CDR2 from the germline V gene are SGHTA and FQGNSA. The CDR3 is made up of 13 amino acids. CDR3 nucleotides: TGTGCCAGCAGCTTGAGGGGGTATCAGCCCCAGCATTTT. Protein: CASSLRGYQPQHF.

This clone is a singleton in its sample. The chain combines TRBV6-4 with TRBJ1-2, with 7 bases that match TRBD1. The CDR3 loop spans 18 amino acids. V shed 2 bases and J 4 bases; nucleotides not matched to a gene: 16. Germline V lookup: CDR1 MRHNA, CDR2 SNTAGT. CDR3 residues: CASSDPGQHEEESYGYTF. The CDR3, as DNA: TGTGCCAGCAGTGACCCGGGACAGCACGAAGAAGAGAGCTATGGCTACACCTTC.

The genes are TRBV12-3 or TRBV12-4 and TRBJ2-2; the D is unclear. V shed 6 bases and J shed 5 bases, with 7 bases lying between them. The CDR3 runs 12 residues. CDR3 coding DNA: TGTGCCAGCAGCTATAAAACCGGGGAGCTGTTTTTT. It codes for CASSYKTGELFF.

The chain joins TRBV11-2 to TRBJ1-1; D uncertain. The germline V gene has CDR1 SGHAT and CDR2 FQNNGV. Deletions cut 0 bases from V and 0 bases from J, with 8 bases between. CDR3 size: 15 residues. The CDR3 region has the DNA TGTGCCAGCAGCTTAGATCGGGAGCTGAACACTGAAGCTTTCTTT. Its protein product is CASSLDRELNTEAFF.

V gene TRBV6-6 combines with J gene TRBJ2-5; the D is unclear. The CDR3 spans 14 residues. CDR1 MNHNY and CDR2 SVGAGI come from the germline V gene (reference sequence). The V end was cut by 2 bases, the J end by 2 bases, with 9 bases between. The CDR3, as DNA: TGTGCCAGCAGTTACGGGCGCTATCAAGAGACCCAGTACTTC. Translating gives CASSYGRYQETQYF.

The genes are TRBV29-1 and TRBJ1-1, with D uncertain. Germline CDR1 reads SQVTM; CDR2 reads ANQGSEA. This CDR3 spans 12 amino acids. V lost 7 bases to trimming and J lost 1 base, with 10 bases between them. The CDR3 DNA is TGCAGCGGGACGGGGAAGAACACTGAAGCTTTCTTT. Protein: CSGTGKNTEAFF.

The chain has TRBV13 and TRBJ2-1, with 8 bases identical to TRBD2. Per germline, CDR1 PRHDT and CDR2 FYEKMQ (reference sequence). V shed 5 bases, J shed 9 bases, and the junction held 18 bases outside the gene matches. CDR3 length equals 17 residues. For the CDR3, the DNA is TGTGCCAGCAGCCCACCTGGGACTAGAATACTGTCCATTGAGCAGTTCTTC. Residues: CASSPPGTRILSIEQFF.

The rearrangement uses TRBV6-6 and TRBJ2-1; a possible D gene is TRBD2 (6 bases). V dropped 10 bases and J dropped 6 bases, with 19 bases sitting between them. The germline V gene has CDR1 MNHNY and CDR2 SVGAGI (reference sequence). The CDR3 extends over 14 amino acids. The CDR3, as DNA: TGTGCCACCGCGGGACTCAGGAGGGGCAATGAGCAGTTCTTC. This sequence encodes CATAGLRRGNEQFF.

The genes are TRBV19 and TRBJ2-2; D is undetermined. V lost 4 bases and J 1 base, leaving 10 bases between the germline ends. The CDR3 is 15 residues long. Germline V gene sequence: CDR1 LNHDA, CDR2 SQIVND (reference sequence). The CDR3 loop reads CASSRLGGNTGELFF. Here the CDR3 DNA reads TGTGCCAGTAGTAGGCTAGGCGGGAACACCGGGGAGCTGTTTTTT.